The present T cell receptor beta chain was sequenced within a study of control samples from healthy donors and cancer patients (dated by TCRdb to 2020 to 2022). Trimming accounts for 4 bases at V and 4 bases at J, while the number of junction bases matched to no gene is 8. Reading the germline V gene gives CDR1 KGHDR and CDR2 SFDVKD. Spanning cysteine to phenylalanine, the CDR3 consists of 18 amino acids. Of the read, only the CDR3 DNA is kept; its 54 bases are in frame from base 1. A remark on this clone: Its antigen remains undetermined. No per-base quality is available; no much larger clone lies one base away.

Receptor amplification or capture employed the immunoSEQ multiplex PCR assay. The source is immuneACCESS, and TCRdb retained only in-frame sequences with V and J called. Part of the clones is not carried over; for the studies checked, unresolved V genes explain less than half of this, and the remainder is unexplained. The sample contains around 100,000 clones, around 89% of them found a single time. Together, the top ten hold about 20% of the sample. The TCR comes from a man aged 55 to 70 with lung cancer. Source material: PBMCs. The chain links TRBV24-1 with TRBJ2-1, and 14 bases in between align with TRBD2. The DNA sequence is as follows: TGTGCCACCAGTGACCAAGGACTAGCGGGGGGCCATTACAATGAGCAGTTCTTC. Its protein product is CATSDQGLAGGHYNEQFF.